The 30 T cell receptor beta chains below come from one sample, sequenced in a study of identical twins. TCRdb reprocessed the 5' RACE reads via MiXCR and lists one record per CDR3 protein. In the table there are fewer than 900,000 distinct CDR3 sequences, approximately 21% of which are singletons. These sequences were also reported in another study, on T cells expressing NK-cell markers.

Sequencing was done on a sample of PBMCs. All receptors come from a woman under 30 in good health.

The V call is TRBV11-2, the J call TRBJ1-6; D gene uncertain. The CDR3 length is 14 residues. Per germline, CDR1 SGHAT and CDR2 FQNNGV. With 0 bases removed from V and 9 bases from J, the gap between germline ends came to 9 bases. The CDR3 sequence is CASSLDGVGSPLHF. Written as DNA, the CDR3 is TGTGCCAGCAGCTTAGACGGGGTCGGTTCACCCCTCCACTTT.

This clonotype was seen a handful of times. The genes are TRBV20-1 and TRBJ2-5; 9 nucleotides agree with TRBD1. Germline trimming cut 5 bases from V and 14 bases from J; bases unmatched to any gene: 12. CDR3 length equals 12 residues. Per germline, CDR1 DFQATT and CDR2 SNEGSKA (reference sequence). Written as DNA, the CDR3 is TGCAGTGCTGGTCCCTACGGGACAGGGTCATACTTC. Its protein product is CSAGPYGTGSYF.

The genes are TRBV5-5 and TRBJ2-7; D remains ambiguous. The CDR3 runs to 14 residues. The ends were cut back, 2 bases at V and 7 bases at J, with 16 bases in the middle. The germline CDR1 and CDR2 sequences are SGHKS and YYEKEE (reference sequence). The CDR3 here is CASSLHIGAAEQYF. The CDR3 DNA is TGTGCCAGCAGCTTACATATCGGCGCGGCTGAGCAGTACTTC.

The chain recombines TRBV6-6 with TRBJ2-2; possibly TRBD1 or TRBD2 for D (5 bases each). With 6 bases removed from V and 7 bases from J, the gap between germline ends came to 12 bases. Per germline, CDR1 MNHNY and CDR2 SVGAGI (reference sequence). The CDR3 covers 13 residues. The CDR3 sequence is CASRGTGLGELFF. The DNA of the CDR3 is TGTGCCAGCAGGGGAACGGGGCTCGGGGAGCTGTTTTTT.

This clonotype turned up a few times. CDR3 residues: CASSESWGQPQHF. The CDR3 bases are TGCGCCAGCAGCGAGTCTTGGGGGCAGCCCCAGCATTTT. This chain joins TRBV5-1 and TRBJ1-5; a weak D match, TRBD1 (5 bases). V lost 4 bases and J 7 bases, leaving 12 bases between the germline ends. Germline V gene lookup returns CDR1 SGHRS and CDR2 YFSETQ. The CDR3 runs 13 residues.

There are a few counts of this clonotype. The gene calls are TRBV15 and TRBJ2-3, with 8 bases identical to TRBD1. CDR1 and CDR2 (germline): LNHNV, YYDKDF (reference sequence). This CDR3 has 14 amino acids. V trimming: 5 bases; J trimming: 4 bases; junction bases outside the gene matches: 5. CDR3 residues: CATSRTGSADTQYF. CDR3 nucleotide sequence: TGTGCCACCAGCCGGACAGGGAGCGCAGATACGCAGTATTTT.

The CDR3 sequence is CSAREAGAANSGANVLTF. CDR3 DNA: TGCAGTGCTCGGGAAGCGGGAGCAGCGAACTCTGGGGCCAACGTCCTGACTTTC. J is TRBJ2-6 and V is TRBV20-1; 8 bases agree with TRBD2. V trimming: 5 bases; J trimming: 0 bases; junction bases outside the gene matches: 12. CDR1 and CDR2 from the germline V gene are DFQATT and SNEGSKA (reference sequence). This CDR3 has 18 residues.

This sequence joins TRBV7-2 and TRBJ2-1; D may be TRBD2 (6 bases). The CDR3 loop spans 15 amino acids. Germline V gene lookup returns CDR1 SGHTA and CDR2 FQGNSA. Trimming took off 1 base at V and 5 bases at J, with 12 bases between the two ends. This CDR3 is CASSLESSVNNEQFF. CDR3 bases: TGTGCCAGCAGCTTAGAGTCTAGCGTAAACAATGAGCAGTTCTTC.

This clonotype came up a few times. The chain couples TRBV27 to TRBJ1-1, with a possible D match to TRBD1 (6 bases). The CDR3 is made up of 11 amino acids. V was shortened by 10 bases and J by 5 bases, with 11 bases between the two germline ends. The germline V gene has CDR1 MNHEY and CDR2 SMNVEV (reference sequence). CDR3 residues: CATDRFTEAFF. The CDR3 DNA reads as TGTGCCACCGACAGGTTTACTGAAGCTTTCTTT.

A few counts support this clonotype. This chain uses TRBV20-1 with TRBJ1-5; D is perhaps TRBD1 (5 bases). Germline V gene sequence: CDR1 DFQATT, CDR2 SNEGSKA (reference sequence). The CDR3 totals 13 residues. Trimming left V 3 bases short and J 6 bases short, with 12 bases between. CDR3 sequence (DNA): TGCAGTGCTAGCCCTCCAGGGACTCAGCCCCAGCATTTT. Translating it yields CSASPPGTQPQHF.

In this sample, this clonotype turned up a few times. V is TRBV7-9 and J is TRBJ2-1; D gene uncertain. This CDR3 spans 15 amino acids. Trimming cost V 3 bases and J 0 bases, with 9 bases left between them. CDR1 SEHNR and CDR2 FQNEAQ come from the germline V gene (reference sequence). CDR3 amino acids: CASSFVRSSYNEQFF. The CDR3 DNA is TGTGCCAGCAGCTTCGTGAGAAGCTCCTACAATGAGCAGTTCTTC. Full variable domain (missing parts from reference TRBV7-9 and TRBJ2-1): DTGVSQNPRHKITKRGQNVTFRCDPISEHNRLYWYRQTLGQGPEFLTYFQNEAQLEKSRLLSDRFSAERPKGSFSTLEIQRTEQGDSAMYLCASSFVRSSYNEQFFGPGTRLTVL.

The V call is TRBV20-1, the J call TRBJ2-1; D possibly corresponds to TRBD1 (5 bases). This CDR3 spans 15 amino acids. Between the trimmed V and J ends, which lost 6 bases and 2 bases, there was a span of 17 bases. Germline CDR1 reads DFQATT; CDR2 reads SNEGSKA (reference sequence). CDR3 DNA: TGCAGTGCCGTCCCCAGGGAAAATCCCTACAATGAGCAGTTCTTC. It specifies CSAVPRENPYNEQFF.

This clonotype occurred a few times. The CDR3 coding sequence is TGTGCCAACTCGACTAGCGGGGGAGCAGATACGCAGTATTTT. It is translated as CANSTSGGADTQYF. The chain carries TRBV10-3 and TRBJ2-3; TRBD2 aligns across 12 bases. Germline values: CDR1 ENHRY, CDR2 SYGVKD. Trimming removed 10 bases from V and 4 bases from J; junction bases left unmatched: 6. The length of the CDR3 is 14 residues.

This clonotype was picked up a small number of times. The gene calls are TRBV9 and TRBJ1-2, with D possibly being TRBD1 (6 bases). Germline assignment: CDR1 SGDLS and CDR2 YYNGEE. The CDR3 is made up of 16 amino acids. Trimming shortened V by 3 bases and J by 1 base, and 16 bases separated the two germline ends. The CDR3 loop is CASSDRTDTHNYGYTF. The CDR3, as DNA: TGTGCCAGCAGCGACAGGACAGATACGCATAACTATGGCTACACCTTC.

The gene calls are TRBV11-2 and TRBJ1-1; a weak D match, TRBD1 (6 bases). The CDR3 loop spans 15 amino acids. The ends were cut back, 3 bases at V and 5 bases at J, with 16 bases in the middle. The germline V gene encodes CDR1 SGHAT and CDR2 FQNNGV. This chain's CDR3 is CASSLVSGAWTEAFF. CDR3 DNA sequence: TGTGCCAGCAGCTTGGTGTCAGGGGCATGGACTGAAGCTTTCTTT.

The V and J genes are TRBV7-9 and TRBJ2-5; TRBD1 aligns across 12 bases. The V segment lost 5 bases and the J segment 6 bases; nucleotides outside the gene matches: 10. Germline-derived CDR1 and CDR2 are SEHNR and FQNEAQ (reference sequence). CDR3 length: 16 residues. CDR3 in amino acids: CASSDSGTGGAKTQYF. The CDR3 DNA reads TGTGCCAGCAGCGACTCCGGGACAGGGGGCGCCAAGACCCAGTACTTC.

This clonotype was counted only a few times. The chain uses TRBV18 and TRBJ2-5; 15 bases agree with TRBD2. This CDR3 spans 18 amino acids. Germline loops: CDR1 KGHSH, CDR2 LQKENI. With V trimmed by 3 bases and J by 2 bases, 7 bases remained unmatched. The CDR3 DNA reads TGTGCCAGCTCACCGCCGGGACTAGCGGGAGGAGAGCAAGAGACCCAGTACTTC. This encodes CASSPPGLAGGEQETQYF.

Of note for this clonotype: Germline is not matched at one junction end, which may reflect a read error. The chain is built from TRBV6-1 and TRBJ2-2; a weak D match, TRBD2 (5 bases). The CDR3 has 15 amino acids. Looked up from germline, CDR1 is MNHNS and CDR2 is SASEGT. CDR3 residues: CASRQSIEDTGELLF. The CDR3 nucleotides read TGTGCCAGCAGGCAGAGTATCGAAGACACCGGGGAGCTGCTTTTT.

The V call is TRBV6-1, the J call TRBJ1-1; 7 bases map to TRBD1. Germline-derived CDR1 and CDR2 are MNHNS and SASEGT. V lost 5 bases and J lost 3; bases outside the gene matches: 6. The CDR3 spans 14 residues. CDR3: CASSLTGQDTEAFF. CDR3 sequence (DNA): TGTGCCAGCAGTCTGACAGGGCAGGACACTGAAGCTTTCTTT.

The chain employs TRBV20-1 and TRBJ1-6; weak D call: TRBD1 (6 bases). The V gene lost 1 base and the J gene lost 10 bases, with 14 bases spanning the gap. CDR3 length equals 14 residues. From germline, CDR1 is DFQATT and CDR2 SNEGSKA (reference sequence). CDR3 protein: CSARGGAFDSPLHF. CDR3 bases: TGCAGTGCTAGAGGGGGGGCATTCGACTCACCCCTCCACTTT.

The CDR3 nucleotides read TGCGCCAGCAGCCAAGAGACACCCGCCTACGAGCAGTACTTC. It codes for CASSQETPAYEQYF. The J gene is TRBJ2-7, the V gene TRBV4-3; D remains ambiguous. V lost 0 bases to trimming and J lost 2 bases, with 8 bases between them. Germline V lookup: CDR1 LGHNA, CDR2 YSLEER. CDR3 size: 14 residues.

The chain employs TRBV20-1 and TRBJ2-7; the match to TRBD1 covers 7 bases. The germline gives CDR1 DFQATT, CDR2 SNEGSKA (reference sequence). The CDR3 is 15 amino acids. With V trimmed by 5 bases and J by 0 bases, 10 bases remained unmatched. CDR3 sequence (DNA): TGCAGTGCTGCCCCGACCGGGACAGTCTCCTACGAGCAGTACTTC. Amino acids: CSAAPTGTVSYEQYF.

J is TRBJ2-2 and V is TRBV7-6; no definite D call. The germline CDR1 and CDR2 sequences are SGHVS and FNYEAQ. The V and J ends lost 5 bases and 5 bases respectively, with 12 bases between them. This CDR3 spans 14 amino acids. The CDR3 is CASSRITRTGELFF. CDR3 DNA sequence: TGTGCCAGCAGCCGGATAACGAGAACCGGGGAGCTGTTTTTT.

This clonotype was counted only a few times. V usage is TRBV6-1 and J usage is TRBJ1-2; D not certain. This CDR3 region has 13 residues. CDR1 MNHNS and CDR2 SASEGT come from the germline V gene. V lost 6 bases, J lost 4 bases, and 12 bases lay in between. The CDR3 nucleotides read TGTGCCAGCAGCCCCGGGGATGCCTATGGCTACACCTTC. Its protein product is CASSPGDAYGYTF.

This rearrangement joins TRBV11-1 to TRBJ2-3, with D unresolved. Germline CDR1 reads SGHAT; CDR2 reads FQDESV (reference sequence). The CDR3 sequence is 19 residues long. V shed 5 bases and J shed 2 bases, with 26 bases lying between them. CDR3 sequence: CASSTTEYLAFHHTDTQYF. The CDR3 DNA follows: TGTGCCAGCAGCACCACGGAGTACCTGGCCTTCCATCACACAGATACGCAGTATTTT.

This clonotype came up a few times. The CDR3 region is CASSLSNRGSYEQYF. Here the CDR3 DNA reads TGTGCCAGCAGCCTTTCGAACAGGGGGTCCTACGAGCAGTACTTC. V and J are TRBV9 and TRBJ2-7, with 8 bases identical to TRBD1. Germline loops: CDR1 SGDLS, CDR2 YYNGEE. The CDR3 covers 15 residues. V lost 4 bases to trimming and J lost 1 base; unmatched junction nucleotides: 7.

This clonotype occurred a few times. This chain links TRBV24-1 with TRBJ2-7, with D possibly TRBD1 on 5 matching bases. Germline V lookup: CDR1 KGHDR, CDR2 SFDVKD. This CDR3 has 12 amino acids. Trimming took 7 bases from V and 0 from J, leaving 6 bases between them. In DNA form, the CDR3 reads TGTGCCACCAGGGACAACTCCTACGAGCAGTACTTC. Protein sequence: CATRDNSYEQYF.

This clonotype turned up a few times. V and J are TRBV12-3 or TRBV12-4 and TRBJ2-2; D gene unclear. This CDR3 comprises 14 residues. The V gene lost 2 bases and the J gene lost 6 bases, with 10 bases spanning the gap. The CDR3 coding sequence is TGTGCCAGCAGTTTAACGATAGGGTCCGGGGAGCTGTTTTTT. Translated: CASSLTIGSGELFF.

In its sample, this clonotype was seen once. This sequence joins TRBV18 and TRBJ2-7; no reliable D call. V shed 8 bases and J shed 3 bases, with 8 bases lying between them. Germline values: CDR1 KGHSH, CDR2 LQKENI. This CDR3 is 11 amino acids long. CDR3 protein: CASLGVYEQYF. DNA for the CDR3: TGTGCCAGCCTTGGGGTCTACGAGCAGTACTTC.

The CDR3 nucleotides read TGCAGCGCCAGTGAAAACACTGAAGCTTTCTTT. It translates to CSASENTEAFF. V is TRBV29-1 and J is TRBJ1-1, with D hard to call. The CDR3 totals 11 residues. Deletions cut 7 bases from V and 2 bases from J, with 8 bases between. Looked up from germline, CDR1 is SQVTM and CDR2 is ANQGSEA.